The present T cell receptor beta chain was sequenced within a study of cytomegalovirus exposure and HLA in healthy donors. Regarding the study as a whole: Specificity of three CMV-associated chains for CMV antigens was verified in vitro.

Note on this clone: Antigen unknown.

PCR used 60 Vbeta primers and 13 Jbeta primers. Data came from immunoSEQ multiplex PCR; TCRdb stores just in-frame clones and leaves some out. Here the sample table reports approximately 100,000 clones. The J segment lost 0 bases and the V segment lost 0 bases, leaving 8 bases of the junction unmatched. There are 17 residues in the CDR3. CDR1 and CDR2 (germline): MNHNS, SASEGT. Sequencing was carried out using PBMCs. The origin of this receptor is a man aged 35 to 55 in good health and CMV-seronegative. The rearrangement uses TRBV6-1 and TRBJ2-7; 7 nucleotides agree with TRBD1. This chain's CDR3 is CASSEARPQGYSYEQYF. CDR3 coding DNA: TGTGCCAGCAGTGAAGCGCGGCCACAGGGGTACTCCTACGAGCAGTACTTC.